Below are 12 T cell receptor beta chains sequenced from a single sample in a study of T cell changes during pregnancy in multiple sclerosis. TCRdb's copy holds only in-frame clones and misses some; the assay was immunoSEQ multiplex PCR. The sample yields about 67,000 clones, approximately 90% seen once. Source: peripheral blood, taken in the second trimester of pregnancy. The receptors shown here come from a female donor with multiple sclerosis, enrolled in a pregnancy study.

With regard to this clone: The junction and the germline gene differ at one end; a read error may be behind it. CDR3 DNA sequence: TGCGCCAGCAGCGCGACTGAAACGTGGATTTTT. The encoded protein is CASSATETWIF. The V call is TRBV5-1, the J call TRBJ1-4; no firm D call. The CDR3 covers 11 residues. Per germline, CDR1 SGHRS and CDR2 YFSETQ.

This clone was seen once. The J gene is TRBJ1-2, the V gene TRBV11-2; D may be TRBD1 (6 bases). Germline loops: CDR1 SGHAT, CDR2 FQNNGV. The CDR3 extends over 13 amino acids. The ends were cut back, 5 bases at V and 3 bases at J, with 10 bases in the middle. CDR3 loop: CASSLGGDYGYTF. CDR3 DNA: TGTGCCAGCAGCCTAGGGGGGGACTATGGCTACACCTTC.

In DNA form, the CDR3 reads TGTGCCAGCAGCACCGGGACAGAGAATTCACCCCTCCACTTT. Amino acids: CASSTGTENSPLHF. The chain is built from TRBV6-5 and TRBJ1-6, with TRBD1 matching over 7 bases. Trimming at V came to 6 bases and at J to 7 bases, leaving 6 bases not matched to a gene. This CDR3 region has 14 residues. In germline, CDR1 is MNHEY, CDR2 SVGAGI.

This clone was recorded only once. The gene calls are TRBV11-2 and TRBJ2-1; 10 nucleotides line up with TRBD2. The CDR3 length is 15 residues. Trimming took 5 bases from V and 5 from J; bases not matched to a gene: 6. The germline gives CDR1 SGHAT, CDR2 FQNNGV. CDR3 in amino acids: CASSPWTSGDNEQFF. The CDR3 DNA is TGTGCCAGCAGCCCCTGGACTAGCGGAGACAATGAGCAGTTCTTC. The full variable domain, with the rest looked up from reference TRBV11-2 and TRBJ2-1, is EAGVAQSPRYKIIEKRQSVAFWCNPISGHATLYWYQQILGQGPKLLIQFQNNGVVDDSQLPKDRFSAERLKGVDSTLKIQPAKLEDSAVYLCASSPWTSGDNEQFFGPGTRLTVL.

The chain carries TRBV7-2 and TRBJ2-7; D is uncertain. From germline, CDR1 is SGHTA and CDR2 FQGNSA. CDR3 length equals 14 residues. The ends were cut back, 1 base at V and 2 bases at J, with 9 bases in the middle. The CDR3 sequence: CASSLDQAAYEQYF. CDR3 sequence (DNA): TGTGCCAGCAGCTTAGATCAGGCAGCCTACGAGCAGTACTTC.

Only one count was recorded for this clone. This rearrangement joins TRBV7-2 to TRBJ1-6, with 10 positions matching TRBD1. The CDR3 spans 17 residues. The germline V gene has CDR1 SGHTA and CDR2 FQGNSA. V shed 1 base, J shed 7 bases, and the junction held 7 bases outside the gene matches. This chain's CDR3 is CASSLGTGGGWNSPLHF. Written as DNA, the CDR3 is TGTGCCAGCAGCTTAGGGACAGGGGGGGGCTGGAATTCACCCCTCCACTTT.

This chain links TRBV11-2 with TRBJ1-1; D is possibly TRBD1 (6 bases). Germline-derived CDR1 and CDR2 are SGHAT and FQNNGV. The CDR3 contains 14 residues. V was shortened by 5 bases and J by 4 bases, with 14 bases between the two germline ends. In DNA form, the CDR3 reads TGTGCCAGCAGCATTGCAGGGGATTCCACTGAAGCTTTCTTT. It specifies CASSIAGDSTEAFF. Full variable domain (rest looked up from reference TRBV11-2 and TRBJ1-1): EAGVAQSPRYKIIEKRQSVAFWCNPISGHATLYWYQQILGQGPKLLIQFQNNGVVDDSQLPKDRFSAERLKGVDSTLKIQPAKLEDSAVYLCASSIAGDSTEAFFGQGTRLTVV.

The chain uses TRBV9 and TRBJ1-1, with D unresolved. Trimming cost V 3 bases and J 10 bases, with 19 bases left between them. The CDR3 runs to 14 residues. Germline CDR1 and CDR2: SGDLS and YYNGEE. Here the CDR3 reads CASSGFLPMGAAFF. The CDR3 region has the DNA TGTGCCAGCAGCGGTTTTTTACCCATGGGAGCAGCTTTCTTT. Complete variable domain (other parts from reference TRBV9 and TRBJ1-1): DSGVTQTPKHLITATGQRVTLRCSPRSGDLSVYWYQQSLDQGLQFLIQYYNGEERAKGNILERFSAQQFPDLHSELNLSSLELGDSALYFCASSGFLPMGAAFFGQGTRLTVV.

This chain uses TRBV13 with TRBJ2-7; D remains ambiguous. V lost 3 bases and J lost 0, with 12 bases in between. This CDR3 has 15 residues. The germline gives CDR1 PRHDT, CDR2 FYEKMQ (reference sequence). CDR3 sequence (DNA): TGTGCCAGCAGCTTCCTAACGGTGAGCTCCTACGAGCAGTACTTC. The encoded protein is CASSFLTVSSYEQYF. Full variable domain (outside the CDR3, taken from reference TRBV13 and TRBJ2-7): AAGVIQSPRHLIKEKRETATLKCYPIPRHDTVYWYQQGPGQDPQFLISFYEKMQSDKGSIPDRFSAQQFSDYHSELNMSSLELGDSALYFCASSFLTVSSYEQYFGPGTRLTVT.

The rearrangement joins TRBV28 to TRBJ1-2, with D possibly TRBD1 on 6 matching bases. Trimming shortened V by 6 bases and J by 4 bases, and 18 bases separated the two germline ends. In germline, CDR1 is MDHEN, CDR2 SYDVKM. The CDR3 is 15 amino acids. CDR3: CASRGVGTGIYGYTF. CDR3 DNA sequence: TGTGCCAGCAGAGGGGTAGGAACAGGGATCTATGGCTACACCTTC.

J is TRBJ1-1 and V is TRBV6-1, with TRBD1 as a possible D gene (6 bases). The CDR3 extends over 13 amino acids. Germline V gene sequence: CDR1 MNHNS, CDR2 SASEGT. V lost 2 bases and J 5 bases, leaving 9 bases between the germline ends. The CDR3 coding sequence is TGTGCCAGCAGTGAACAGGGGCTGACTGAAGCTTTCTTT. Translating gives CASSEQGLTEAFF.

In this sample, this clone turned up once. The CDR3 loop reads CASSLSPGQETQYF. The CDR3 nucleotides are TGTGCCAGCAGCTTAAGTCCGGGCCAAGAGACCCAGTACTTC. The chain links TRBV7-7 to TRBJ2-5; no clear D. Germline V CDR1 and CDR2: SSHAT, FNYEAQ (reference sequence). The CDR3 totals 14 residues. V was shortened by 2 bases and J by 1 base, with 8 bases between the two germline ends.